The 6 T cell receptor beta chains presented below share a single source sample, sequenced in a study of shared clonotypes between healthy human individuals. It was CD45RO-negative cells, positively selected for CCR7, that made up naive CD8 cells, with terminally differentiated effector memory CD45RA+ cells excluded. Generated by immunoSEQ multiplex PCR, the TCRdb table keeps only in-frame clones and is missing some. The sample includes about 610,000 clones, 95% to 96% of them seen just once. Sequenced sample: naive CD8+ T cells sorted from blood. The receptors stem from a woman younger than 45 in good health.

This chain uses TRBV19 with TRBJ2-7, with 11 bases lining up with TRBD2. With V trimmed by 6 bases and J by 0 bases, 4 bases remained unmatched. Germline CDR1 and CDR2: LNHDA and SQIVND (reference sequence). CDR3 length: 15 residues. The CDR3 nucleotides read TGTGCCAGTAGAGCCGGGACTAGCGGCTCCTACGAGCAGTACTTC. Translating it yields CASRAGTSGSYEQYF.

The V and J genes are TRBV28 and TRBJ1-1, with TRBD1 as a possible D gene (5 bases). Germline loops: CDR1 MDHEN, CDR2 SYDVKM. Trimming shortened V by 11 bases and J by 3 bases, and 22 bases separated the two germline ends. The CDR3 has 15 residues. CDR3 residues: CAHRTGRALDTEAFF. CDR3 bases: TGTGCCCATAGAACGGGGCGGGCTTTGGACACTGAAGCTTTCTTT. The whole variable domain, filled in from reference TRBV28 and TRBJ1-1, reads DVKVTQSSRYLVKRTGEKVFLECVQDMDHENMFWYRQDPGLGLRLIYFSYDVKMKEKGDIPEGYSVSREKKERFSLILESASTNQTSMYLCAHRTGRALDTEAFFGQGTRLTVV.

The genes are TRBV25-1 and TRBJ1-2; 9 nucleotides agree with TRBD1. J gave up 0 bases and V 3 bases, and 2 bases lay outside the gene matches. The CDR3 covers 15 residues. CDR1 MGHDK and CDR2 SYGVNS come from the germline V gene. The CDR3 DNA reads as TGTGCCAGCAGTGAGGACAGGGGCCCTAACTATGGCTACACCTTC. It yields the protein CASSEDRGPNYGYTF.

V usage is TRBV19 and J usage is TRBJ1-3; TRBD1 is a possible D gene (6 bases). The CDR3 is made up of 16 amino acids. V shed 6 bases and J shed 4 bases, with 19 bases lying between them. CDR1 LNHDA and CDR2 SQIVND come from the germline V gene (reference sequence). In DNA form, the CDR3 reads TGTGCCAGTAGCCCGACAGGAATAGGCTCGGGAAACACCATATATTTT. Protein sequence: CASSPTGIGSGNTIYF.

This clone was detected a few times. This rearrangement joins TRBV9 to TRBJ1-4; D perhaps matches TRBD1 (5 bases). V dropped 3 bases and J dropped 8 bases, with 14 bases sitting between them. This CDR3 is 14 amino acids long. Germline CDR1 and CDR2: SGDLS and YYNGEE. The CDR3 here is CASSGLGLSEKLFF. The DNA of the CDR3 is TGTGCCAGCAGCGGCTTGGGACTTTCGGAAAAACTGTTTTTT.

V usage is TRBV6-5 and J usage is TRBJ2-2; 8 bases are shared with TRBD2. This CDR3 region has 15 residues. J lost 1 base, V lost 4 bases, and 2 bases had no gene match. In germline, CDR1 is MNHEY, CDR2 SVGAGI. The CDR3 sequence is CASSFSGENTGELFF. Written as DNA, the CDR3 is TGTGCCAGCAGTTTTAGCGGGGAGAACACCGGGGAGCTGTTTTTT.